This T cell receptor (beta chain) was sequenced for a study of T cell changes during pregnancy in multiple sclerosis. The J segment lost 4 bases and the V segment lost 4 bases, leaving 8 bases of the junction unmatched. The CDR3 contains 15 residues. Germline CDR1 reads SGDLS; CDR2 reads YYNGEE. Clones were sequenced by immunoSEQ multiplex PCR, and TCRdb holds only the in-frame ones, with some missing. The sample includes about 26,000 clones, nearly 90% seen only once; the top ten take roughly 17%. The TCR sequence derives from a female donor with multiple sclerosis, enrolled in a pregnancy study. The sample here was CD8+ T cells from peripheral blood mononuclear cells, taken in the second trimester of pregnancy. The gene calls are TRBV9 and TRBJ1-1; 9 nucleotides line up with TRBD1. CDR3 sequence: CASSRGGTGTTEAFF. The CDR3 coding sequence is TGTGCCAGCAGCCGCGGGGGGACAGGGACCACTGAAGCTTTCTTT.